These 10 T cell receptor beta chains share one sample of origin, sequenced in a study of blood T cells in healthy people across ages. Together with a sample-barcoded 5' primer, a J-beta primer mix was included in a second PCR lasting about 7 to 12 cycles. Using its own MiXCR run on the 5' RACE reads, TCRdb lists one record per CDR3 protein. The sample comprises 650,000 to 800,000 distinct CDR3 sequences, roughly half of which are singletons, and about 14% rests with the top ten. Specimen: blood. The origin of the receptors is a woman of 80 years or more in good health.

The V gene is TRBV2, the J gene TRBJ1-4; D is possibly TRBD1 (6 bases). Germline CDR1 and CDR2: SNHLY and FYNNEI. Trimming stripped 4 bases from V and 7 bases from J, with 16 bases between. The CDR3 spans 15 residues. CDR3 sequence reads: CASSVFGVQGEKLFF. In DNA, the CDR3 is TGTGCCAGCAGTGTATTCGGGGTACAGGGTGAAAAACTGTTTTTT.

The V gene is TRBV7-9, the J gene TRBJ2-3, with 7 bases fitting TRBD2. CDR3 length equals 12 residues. Germline assignment: CDR1 SEHNR and CDR2 FQNEAQ (reference sequence). J lost 7 bases, V lost 5 bases, and 3 bases had no gene match. CDR3: CASSTAGNTQYF. The DNA for the CDR3 is TGTGCCAGCAGCACAGCGGGGAATACGCAGTATTTT.

The gene calls are TRBV7-2 and TRBJ2-7; 7 nucleotides match TRBD1. Unmatched junction bases numbered 8, after V lost 3 bases and J lost 0 bases. The CDR3 spans 16 residues. Germline-derived CDR1 and CDR2 are SGHTA and FQGNSA. DNA for the CDR3: TGTGCCAGCAGCTTGACAGGGAACCGTTACTCCTACGAGCAGTACTTC. This sequence encodes CASSLTGNRYSYEQYF.

This clonotype was observed a single time. This sequence joins TRBV5-1 and TRBJ2-7, with D perhaps being TRBD1 or TRBD2 (5 bases each). This CDR3 comprises 13 residues. From germline, CDR1 is SGHRS and CDR2 YFSETQ. The germline V and J ends were trimmed by 4 bases and 2 bases, with 10 bases remaining between them. The CDR3 loop reads CASSAGATYEQYF. The CDR3 nucleotides are TGCGCCAGCAGCGCCGGGGCGACCTACGAGCAGTACTTC.

Remarks on this clonotype: A junction end diverges from the germline sequence, so it may reflect a read error. The V gene is TRBV7-9, the J gene TRBJ2-1; 10 nucleotides match TRBD2. In germline, CDR1 is SEHNR, CDR2 FQNEAQ (reference sequence). There are 16 residues in the CDR3. The DNA of the CDR3 is TGTGCCGGCAGCTTAGCGGGGGCTAGCGGGAGCTATGAGCAGTTCTTC. Its protein product is CAGSLAGASGSYEQFF.

This clonotype was observed a single time. The chain is built from TRBV4-3 and TRBJ2-1; TRBD2 agrees at 10 bases. CDR1 is LGHNA and CDR2 is YSLEER in the germline V gene. CDR3 length equals 15 residues. V lost 0 bases to trimming and J lost 13 bases; unmatched junction nucleotides: 9. CDR3 loop: CASSQEWLAGVRQFF. DNA of the CDR3: TGCGCCAGCAGCCAAGAATGGCTAGCGGGAGTCCGTCAGTTCTTC.

This chain joins TRBV5-1 and TRBJ2-1; D remains unclear. CDR1 is SGHRS, CDR2 YFSETQ, per germline. The V gene lost 7 bases and the J gene lost 5 bases, with 16 bases spanning the gap. This CDR3 has 14 amino acids. In DNA form, the CDR3 reads TGCGCCAGCGGTTCTATCGCCGTCGACAATGAGCAGTTCTTC. Its translation is CASGSIAVDNEQFF.

Here the CDR3 reads CASSPQGLAGDRIAYNEQYF. The CDR3 nucleotides read TGTGCCAGCAGCCCCCAAGGACTAGCGGGAGATCGAATCGCCTACAATGAGCAGTACTTC. The V and J genes are TRBV9 and TRBJ2-5; 13 bases are shared with TRBD2. Germline V CDR1 and CDR2: SGDLS, YYNGEE. J was trimmed by 11 bases and V by 4 bases; bases with no gene match: 26. CDR3 length: 20 residues.

The chain has TRBV7-2 and TRBJ1-5; D possibly corresponds to TRBD1 (5 bases). This CDR3 spans 16 amino acids. Per the germline V gene, CDR1 is SGHTA and CDR2 is FQGNSA. Trimming stripped 4 bases from V and 4 bases from J, with 17 bases between. CDR3 coding DNA: TGTGCCAGCAGCTCGATAGGGGTGGTGGGAAATCAGCCCCAGCATTTT. It is translated as CASSSIGVVGNQPQHF.

This chain uses TRBV18 with TRBJ1-2; D is uncertain. Germline V gives CDR1 KGHSH, CDR2 LQKENI. The V end was cut by 6 bases, the J end by 5 bases, with 16 bases between. This CDR3 spans 14 amino acids. CDR3 nucleotide sequence: TGTGCCAGCTCCCAAGGTGTTTCGGGTTATGGCTACACCTTC. Encoded protein: CASSQGVSGYGYTF.